This TCR beta chain was recorded in a study of patients and donors after allogeneic stem cell transplantation. The CDR3 totals 16 residues. The V gene lost 0 bases and the J gene lost 10 bases, with 18 bases spanning the gap. Germline V gene data show CDR1 as LGHNA and CDR2 as YSLEER. TCRdb reanalysed the RT-PCR reads using MiXCR and keeps one entry per CDR3 protein. The table records over 200,000 distinct CDR3 sequences, roughly two fifths of them present only once. The source material was blood, either unsorted or a sorted T cell fraction (not recorded which). The V call is TRBV4-3, the J call TRBJ1-4; maybe TRBD1 (5 bases). The sequence was collected from a human donor who was either an allogeneic HSCT recipient or a stem cell or donor lymphocyte infusion donor (not recorded which). It is not recorded whose cells these are; they may come from a transplant donor. CDR3 amino acids: CASSQEGTTYGAKLFF. CDR3 coding DNA: TGCGCCAGCAGCCAAGAGGGTACGACGTATGGGGCAAAACTGTTTTTT.